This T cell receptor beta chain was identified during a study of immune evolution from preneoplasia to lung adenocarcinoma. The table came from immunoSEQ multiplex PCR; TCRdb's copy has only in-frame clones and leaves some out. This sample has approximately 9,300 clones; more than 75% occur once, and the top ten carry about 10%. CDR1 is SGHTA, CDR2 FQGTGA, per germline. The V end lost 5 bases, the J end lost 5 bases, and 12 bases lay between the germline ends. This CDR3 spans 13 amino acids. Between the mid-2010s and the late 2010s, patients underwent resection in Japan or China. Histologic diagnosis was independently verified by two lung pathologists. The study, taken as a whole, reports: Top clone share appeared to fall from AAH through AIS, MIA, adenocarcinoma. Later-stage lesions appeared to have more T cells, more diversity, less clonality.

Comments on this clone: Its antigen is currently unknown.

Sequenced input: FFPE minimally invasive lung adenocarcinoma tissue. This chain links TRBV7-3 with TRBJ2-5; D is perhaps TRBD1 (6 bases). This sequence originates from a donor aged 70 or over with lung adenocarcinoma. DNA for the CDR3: TGTGCCAGCAGCCAGGGGTTTCGGGAGACCCAGTACTTC. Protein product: CASSQGFRETQYF.